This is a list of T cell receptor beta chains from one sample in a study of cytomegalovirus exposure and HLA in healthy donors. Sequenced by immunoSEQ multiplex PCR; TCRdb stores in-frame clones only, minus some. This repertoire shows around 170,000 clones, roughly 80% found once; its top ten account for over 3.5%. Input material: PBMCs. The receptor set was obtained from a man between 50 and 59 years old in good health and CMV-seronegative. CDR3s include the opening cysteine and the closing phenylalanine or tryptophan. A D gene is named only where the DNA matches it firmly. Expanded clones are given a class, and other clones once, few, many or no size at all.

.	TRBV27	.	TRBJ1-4	TGTGCCAGCAGTTTATCGGGCACGCCGCTTGATGAAAAACTGTTTTTT	CASSLSGTPLDEKLFF
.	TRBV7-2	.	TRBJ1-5	TGTGCCAGCAGCTTAGGGGGGGGTCAGCCCCAGCATTTT	CASSLGGGQPQHF
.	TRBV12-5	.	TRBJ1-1	TGTGCTAGTGGTTTGTTTTCAGGGGATGCTGAAGCTTTCTTT	CASGLFSGDAEAFF
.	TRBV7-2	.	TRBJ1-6	TGTGCCAGCAGCCTTTTGCGGTCCGAGAATTCACCCCTCCACTTT	CASSLLRSENSPLHF
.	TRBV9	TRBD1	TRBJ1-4	TGTGCCAGCAGCCCGAGACAGGGGGCCCAGAAACTGTTTTTT	CASSPRQGAQKLFF
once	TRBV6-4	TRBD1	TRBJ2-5	TGTGCCAGCAAATCCCAAACAGGGGGCAGAGAGACCCAGTACTTC	CASKSQTGGRETQYF
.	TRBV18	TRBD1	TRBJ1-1	TGTGCCAGCTCACCAACGGACAGGGAAGGCGCTGAAGCTTTCTTT	CASSPTDREGAEAFF
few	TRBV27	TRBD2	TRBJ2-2	TGTGCCAGCAGTGGGGCGGGGGGCTGGGGCGGGGAGCTGTTTTTT	CASSGAGGWGGELFF
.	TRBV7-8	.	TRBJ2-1	TGTGCCAGCAGCCTAACGGTGACAGTAGGGGCCTACAATGAGCAGTTCTTC	CASSLTVTVGAYNEQFF
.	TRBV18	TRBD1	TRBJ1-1	TGTGCCAGCTCACCGGGGGACAGGGGCTTTGCTTTCTTT	CASSPGDRGFAFF
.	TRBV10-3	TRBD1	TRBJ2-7	TGTGCCATCAGTGAATCCGGGGACAGGGGCCCCGAGCAGTACTTC	CAISESGDRGPEQYF
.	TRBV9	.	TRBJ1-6	TGTGCCAGCAGCGTCTCATCCGAGGGGGGGAGATCACCCCTCCACTTT	CASSVSSEGGRSPLHF
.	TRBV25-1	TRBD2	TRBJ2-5	TGTGCCAGCAGTGTACTAGCGGCCGTACCAGAAGAGACCCAGTACTTC	CASSVLAAVPEETQYF
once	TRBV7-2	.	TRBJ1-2	TGTGCCAGCAGCTCCCTTGGAGGGGCCTATGGCTACACCTTC	CASSSLGGAYGYTF
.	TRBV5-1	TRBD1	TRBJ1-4	TGCGCCAGCAGCCCCACGAACAGGGGAGGTGAAAAACTGTTTTTT	CASSPTNRGGEKLFF
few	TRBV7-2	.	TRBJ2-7	TGTGCCAGCAGCTTAGGCGGGGCAAGCGTGTCCTACGAGCAGTACTTC	CASSLGGASVSYEQYF
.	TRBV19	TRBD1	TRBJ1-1	TGTGCCAGTCGCGGGACAGGGTTGTATGGGGCTTTCTTT	CASRGTGLYGAFF
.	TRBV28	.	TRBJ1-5	TGTGCCAGCCGAGAGGACACAAATCAGCCCCAGCATTTT	CASREDTNQPQHF
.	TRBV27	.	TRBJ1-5	TGTGCCAGCAGTCTCCGGGAACCATTCCTTGGTCAGCCCCAGCATTTT	CASSLREPFLGQPQHF
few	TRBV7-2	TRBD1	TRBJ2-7	TGTGCCAGCAGCTTTAGACAGGGGGCGTACGAGCAGTACTTC	CASSFRQGAYEQYF
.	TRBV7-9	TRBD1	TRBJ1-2	TGTGCCAGCAGCTTGGGGGCCAGTATGAACAGGGGAGGTGAGGATGGCTACACCTTC	CASSLGASMNRGGEDGYTF
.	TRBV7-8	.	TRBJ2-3	TGTGCCAGCAGCTCCCGTGGGCGGGGCACAGATACGCAGTATTTT	CASSSRGRGTDTQYF
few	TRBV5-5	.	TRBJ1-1	TGTGCCAGCAGCTTGGCCACCGGACTCCCGAGCACTGAAGCTTTCTTT	CASSLATGLPSTEAFF
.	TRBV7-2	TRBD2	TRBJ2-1	TGTGCCAGCACCAACGGGGGAGGGCCCTACAATGAGCAGTTCTTC	CASTNGGGPYNEQFF
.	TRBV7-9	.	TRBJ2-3	TGTGCCAGCAGCTTCGAGGGAGACACAGATACGCAGTATTTT	CASSFEGDTDTQYF
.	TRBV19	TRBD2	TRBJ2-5	TGTGCCAGTAGTCCCCTCACGGGCGGGGGAAGGGAGACCCAGTACTTC	CASSPLTGGGRETQYF
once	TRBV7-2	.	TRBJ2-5	TGTGCCAGCGTTACGGGACTTTCCCAAGAGACCCAGTACTTC	CASVTGLSQETQYF
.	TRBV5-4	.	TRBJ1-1	TGTGCCAGCAGCTCTGACCGTCTGGTAGCAAAAGACGCTTTCTTT	CASSSDRLVAKDAFF
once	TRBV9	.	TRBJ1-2	TGTGCCAGCAGCGTGAACGGGTTAAATGGCTACACCTTC	CASSVNGLNGYTF
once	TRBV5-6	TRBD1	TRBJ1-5	TGTGCCAGCAGCTCCGGGACAGGGGGGCCCCAGCATTTT	CASSSGTGGPQHF
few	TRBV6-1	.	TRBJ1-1	TGTGCCAGCAGTGGAACCTTGGGGGGTACCTCCACTGAAGCTTTCTTT	CASSGTLGGTSTEAFF
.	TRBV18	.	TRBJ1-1	TGTGCCAGCTCACCACCGGGACAAATGAACACTGAAGCTTTCTTT	CASSPPGQMNTEAFF
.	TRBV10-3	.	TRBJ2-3	TGTGCCATCCAGATCACAGATACGCAGTATTTT	CAIQITDTQYF
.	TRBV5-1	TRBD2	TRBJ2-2	TGCGCCAGCAGCTTGGTTGCTAGCGGCCTAGAGGGGCTGTTTTTT	CASSLVASGLEGLFF
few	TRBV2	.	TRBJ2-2	TGTGCCAGCAGCCCCTCCGCGACCGGGGAGCTGTTTTTT	CASSPSATGELFF
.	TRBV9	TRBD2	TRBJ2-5	TGTGCCAGCAGCCCTCAAGGGACTAGCGGGGGGCCTCTGTACTTC	CASSPQGTSGGPLYF
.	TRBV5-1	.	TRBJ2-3	TGCGCCAGCAGCTTGGTCGGCACAGATACGCAGTATTTT	CASSLVGTDTQYF
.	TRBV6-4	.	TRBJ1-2	TGTGCCAGCAGTGACTCAGGCCGGCCGGAGGGCTACACCTTC	CASSDSGRPEGYTF
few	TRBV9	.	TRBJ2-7	TGTGCCAGTATCGACATCCAGGGGACCTACGAGCAGTACTTC	CASIDIQGTYEQYF
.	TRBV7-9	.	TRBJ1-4	TGTGCCAGCAGCCTGGGGGCCTTTGGGGAGAGAGGGAAGGAAAAACTGTTTTTT	CASSLGAFGERGKEKLFF
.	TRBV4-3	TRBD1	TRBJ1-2	TGCGCCAGCAGCCAAGGACAGGGGGCTGGCTACACCTTC	CASSQGQGAGYTF
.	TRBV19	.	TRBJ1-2	TGTGCCAGCAGCAGGGTGGCGACCTATGGCTACACCTTC	CASSRVATYGYTF
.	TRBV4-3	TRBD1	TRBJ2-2	TGCGCCAGCAGCCCCGGGACAGGGGGGGCCTGGAACACCGGGGAGCTGTTTTTT	CASSPGTGGAWNTGELFF
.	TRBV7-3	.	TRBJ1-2	TGTGCCAGCAGCTTAGCGGGTACATCTAACTATGGCTACACCTTC	CASSLAGTSNYGYTF
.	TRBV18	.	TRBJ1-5	TGTGCCAGCTCCCCGGGGGGCCAGCCCCAGCATTTT	CASSPGGQPQHF
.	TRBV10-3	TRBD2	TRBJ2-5	TGTGTCGTGTCGACTAGCGGGGGACCCTCTCAAGAGACCCAGTACTTC	CVVSTSGGPSQETQYF
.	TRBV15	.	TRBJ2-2	TGTGCCACCAGCAGAGATCAGTTTGGGGAGCTGTTTTTT	CATSRDQFGELFF